This T cell receptor beta chain comes out of a study of T cells in Graves' hyperthyroidism and ophthalmopathy. Study observations and caveats: Most thyroid clonotypes expanded above 0.001 appeared in blood too. Ophthalmopathy was predicted by the model a median of approximately 6.6 months ahead of onset. In the analysis, a 13 V-J model separated ophthalmopathy from stable hyperthyroidism.

Pregnant or lactating patients were excluded, as were those with uncontrolled infection or other autoimmune disease. RNA transcripts yielded amplified TCR beta CDR3 regions. The study used the HTBI primer set for a first-round RT-PCR of the TCR CDR3. TCRdb called the multiplex PCR reads again in MiXCR, with one record for every CDR3 protein. The table shows around 660,000 distinct CDR3 sequences, with 45% occurring only once. With regard to this clonotype: Antigen: not known.

What was sequenced was peripheral blood or thyroid tissue (not recorded which). This sequence was found in an adult man with Graves' disease, either hyperthyroidism or ophthalmopathy (not recorded which).

CDR3 protein: CASSRTGGYNQPQHF. CDR3 in DNA: TGTGCCAGTAGTCGGACAGGGGGCTATAATCAGCCCCAGCATTTT. The chain uses TRBV7-2 and TRBJ1-5, with TRBD1 matching 11 bases. The germline gives CDR1 SGHTA, CDR2 FQGNSA. The length of the CDR3 is 15 residues. V shed 9 bases and J 4 bases; nucleotides not matched to a gene: 8.